These 9 T cell receptor beta chains came from one sample sequenced in a study of CD8 T cells in Susac syndrome. After extraction with the RNeasy kit, roughly 0.45 to 1 ug of the RNA was reverse transcribed using random hexamers. In TCRdb, the immunoSEQ multiplex PCR reads were re-called with MiXCR into one record per CDR3 protein. The sample has roughly 190,000 distinct CDR3 sequences; 85% to 95% are singletons. The sample comprised CD4+ T cells from PBMCs. Receptors were obtained from a human donor in good health.

This chain links TRBV3-1 with TRBJ1-2; D call uncertain. V was cut by 4 bases and J by 4 bases, with 16 bases left in between. This CDR3 comprises 15 residues. Germline V gene sequence: CDR1 LGHDT, CDR2 YNNKEL (reference sequence). CDR3 amino acids: CASSPTGKATYGYTF. The CDR3 DNA follows: TGTGCCAGCAGCCCCACGGGAAAGGCTACCTATGGCTACACCTTC.

The chain carries TRBV13 and TRBJ1-1, with D perhaps matching TRBD1 (5 bases). Trimming removed 5 bases at V and 0 bases at J, with 10 bases between. Germline V gene sequence: CDR1 PRHDT, CDR2 FYEKMQ (reference sequence). This CDR3 spans 14 amino acids. CDR3 coding DNA: TGTGCCAGCAGCCTACAGGTCGTGAACACTGAAGCTTTCTTT. Translating it yields CASSLQVVNTEAFF.

The chain is built from TRBV27 and TRBJ1-1; D gene ambiguous. The CDR3 has 14 amino acids. Trimming took 3 bases from V and 5 from J, leaving 13 bases between them. CDR1 is MNHEY, CDR2 SMNVEV, per germline (reference sequence). This chain's CDR3 is CASSFGGRTTEAFF. The CDR3, as DNA: TGTGCCAGCAGTTTTGGCGGAAGGACTACTGAAGCTTTCTTT.

Turning to this clonotype: An end of the junction differs from the germline gene, which may be a read error. The chain couples TRBV11-3 to TRBJ2-1; maybe TRBD1 (6 bases). The CDR3 covers 14 residues. CDR1 SGHNT and CDR2 YENEEA come from the germline V gene. This chain's CDR3 is CASSHRVGGNEQFF. CDR3 DNA sequence: TGTGCTAGCAGCCACAGGGTAGGCGGTAATGAGCAGTTCTTC. Full variable domain (missing parts from reference TRBV11-3 and TRBJ2-1): EAGVVQSPRYKIIEKKQPVAFWCNPISGHNTLYWYLQNLGQGPELLIRYENEEAVDDSQLPKDRFSAERLKGVDSTLKIQPAELGDSAVYLCASSHRVGGNEQFFGPGTRLTVL.

The genes are TRBV29-1 and TRBJ2-1, with D possibly TRBD2 on 5 matching bases. CDR1 SQVTM and CDR2 ANQGSEA come from the germline V gene. The CDR3 has 14 residues. Deletions cut 7 bases from V and 2 bases from J, with 15 bases between. CDR3 loop: CSASQAATYNEQFF. The CDR3 region has the DNA TGCAGCGCCAGCCAAGCGGCTACCTACAATGAGCAGTTCTTC.

V usage is TRBV2 and J usage is TRBJ1-1; D remains unclear. Deletions cut 3 bases from V and 5 bases from J, with 13 bases between. CDR3 size: 14 residues. Germline V gene data show CDR1 as SNHLY and CDR2 as FYNNEI. CDR3 in amino acids: CASSEGSGITEAFF. CDR3 nucleotides: TGTGCCAGCAGTGAGGGCAGTGGTATTACTGAAGCTTTCTTT.

The CDR3 is CASSTPGQRTYGYTF. CDR3 sequence (DNA): TGCGCCAGCAGCACCCCGGGACAGAGGACCTATGGCTACACCTTC. The chain is built from TRBV4-1 and TRBJ1-2; 7 positions agree with TRBD1. The CDR3 spans 15 residues. J lost 4 bases, V lost 5 bases, and 10 bases had no gene match. The germline gives CDR1 MGHRA, CDR2 YSYEKL.

The CDR3 region is CASSGSPLSENTIYF. DNA for the CDR3: TGTGCCAGCAGCGGCTCCCCCTTAAGCGAAAACACCATATATTTT. The chain carries TRBV9 and TRBJ1-3; D remains unclear. V was trimmed by 3 bases and J by 6 bases, leaving 16 bases between them. The CDR3 contains 15 residues. CDR1 SGDLS and CDR2 YYNGEE come from the germline V gene.

The chain joins TRBV29-1 to TRBJ1-5; D is unresolved. V was trimmed by 7 bases and J by 6 bases, leaving 13 bases between them. The germline gives CDR1 SQVTM, CDR2 ANQGSEA. The CDR3 spans 12 residues. As DNA, the CDR3 is TGCAGCGCCGGCGGGGAAGGTCAGCCCCAGCATTTT. Protein sequence: CSAGGEGQPQHF.